Listed below are T cell receptor beta chains from one sample, sequenced in a study of blood T cells in healthy people across ages. TCRdb passed the 5' RACE reads through MiXCR, listing each CDR3 protein once. The sample has about 1.4 million distinct CDR3 sequences, around 59% seen once. Sequencing was carried out using blood. The source is a man younger than 35 in good health. Both conserved end residues are part of each CDR3. A D gene is named only where the DNA matches it firmly. Clone size is shown for a subset of rows, as once, few, many or a class of expanded clone.

TRBJ2-7,TRBV20-1,few,TRBD2,TGCAGTGCTGAACAGACTAGCAGCTACGAGCAGTACTTC,CSAEQTSSYEQYF
TRBJ2-3,TRBV28,few,TRBD1,TGTGCCAGCAGTCCAAGAACGGGACAGGGACAGGGTACGCAGTATTTT,CASSPRTGQGQGTQYF
TRBJ2-1,TRBV3-1,NA,NA,TGTGCCAGCAGCCCCAACGGGGCCGTCTACAATGAGCAGTTCTTC,CASSPNGAVYNEQFF
TRBJ1-1,TRBV20-1,few,NA,TGCAGTGCTAGATCTTCACGTGTGAACACTGAAGCTTTCTTT,CSARSSRVNTEAFF
TRBJ2-5,TRBV27,NA,TRBD1,TGTGCCAGCAGTTTCCTGGGACAGGGGGTGGGAGAGACCCAGTACTTC,CASSFLGQGVGETQYF
TRBJ2-3,TRBV7-6,NA,NA,TGTGCCAGCAGCTTAGCCGCGGGACTTACAGATACGCAGTATTTT,CASSLAAGLTDTQYF
TRBJ1-2,TRBV2,NA,TRBD1,TGTGCCAGCAGTGAAGCGGAGACAGGGGGTTACACCTTC,CASSEAETGGYTF
TRBJ2-2,TRBV29-1,few,TRBD2,TGCAGCGCGAAAAAAAGCGGGGTCGAGACCGGGGAGCTGTTTTTT,CSAKKSGVETGELFF
TRBJ2-7,TRBV9,NA,NA,TGTGCCAGCAGCCAAGCGTCGGGTCTGGAAGGCCCCTACGAGCAGTACTTC,CASSQASGLEGPYEQYF
TRBJ1-1,TRBV11-2,NA,TRBD1,TGTGCCAGCAGCTCAAATTCAGGGGGGACTGAAGCTTTCTTT,CASSSNSGGTEAFF
TRBJ2-3,TRBV6-6,once,TRBD1,TGTGCCAGCAGTTTAGTAGGACAGGGAAATCGGAATACGCAGTATTTT,CASSLVGQGNRNTQYF
TRBJ2-3,TRBV5-1,few,NA,TGCGCCAGCAGCTCCCGGGTAGCGAATCCCACAGATACGCAGTATTTT,CASSSRVANPTDTQYF
TRBJ1-1,TRBV25-1,few,NA,TGTGCCAGCAGTAGGGGGGCTGAAGCTTTCTTT,CASSRGAEAFF
TRBJ2-1,TRBV5-4,NA,NA,TGTGCCAGCAGCTCCACGATAGTCGGGGGATACAATGAGCAGTTCTTC,CASSSTIVGGYNEQFF